This is a list of T cell receptor beta chains from one sample in a study of CD8 T cells in ankylosing spondylitis. Via MiXCR, TCRdb re-called the 5' RACE reads, giving one row per CDR3 protein. The sample lists approximately 210,000 distinct CDR3 sequences; around 13% were seen once. Sequenced sample: blood, either unsorted or a sorted T cell fraction (not recorded which). All receptors derive from a male donor with ankylosing spondylitis or in good health (not recorded which). The CDR3 runs from the conserved cysteine through the conserved F or W. Fields, in order: D gene, V gene, clone size, J gene, CDR3 protein, CDR3 DNA. D genes are given only for firm matches. Rows give clone size only sometimes, using once, few, many, or a class for an expanded clone.

-	TRBV5-1	-	TRBJ1-2	CASSPPVADSNYGYTF	TGCGCCAGCAGCCCTCCGGTGGCAGATTCTAACTATGGCTACACCTTC
-	TRBV5-1	few	TRBJ2-3	CASSLRQYTDTQYF	TGCGCCAGCAGCTTGAGACAGTACACAGATACGCAGTATTTT
-	TRBV2	-	TRBJ2-7	CASSETATYEQYF	TGTGCCAGCAGTGAGACAGCAACCTACGAGCAGTACTTC
-	TRBV11-2	-	TRBJ2-7	CASSLQSRVEQYF	TGTGCCAGCAGCTTACAAAGCAGGGTTGAGCAGTACTTC
-	TRBV2	few	TRBJ2-3	CASSEALRPSTDTQYF	TGTGCCAGCAGTGAAGCGCTTCGGCCCTCCACAGATACGCAGTATTTT
-	TRBV19	-	TRBJ1-5	CASSIRRGGKPQHF	TGTGCCAGTAGTATCCGCAGGGGCGGTAAGCCCCAGCATTTT
-	TRBV12-3/TRBV12-4	few	TRBJ2-2	CASNLSGGLFF	TGTGCCAGCAACCTATCCGGAGGGCTGTTTTTT
-	TRBV20-1	large	TRBJ2-1	CSARGVITHNEQFF	TGCAGTGCCAGAGGGGTAATTACCCACAATGAGCAGTTCTTC
-	TRBV5-1	-	TRBJ1-1	CASSMGGTEAFF	TGCGCCAGCAGTATGGGCGGCACTGAAGCTTTCTTT
-	TRBV7-9	few	TRBJ1-4	CASSVGTTNEKLFF	TGTGCCAGCAGCGTAGGGACAACTAATGAAAAACTGTTTTTT
TRBD1	TRBV11-2	few	TRBJ2-2	CASSMVMTGDTGELFF	TGTGCCAGCAGCATGGTCATGACAGGGGACACCGGGGAGCTGTTTTTT
TRBD1	TRBV6-5	few	TRBJ1-1	CASSFLGQGRVEAFF	TGTGCCAGCAGTTTCCTCGGACAGGGGAGGGTAGAAGCTTTCTTT
-	TRBV27	-	TRBJ2-7	CASWTTLYEQYF	TGTGCCAGTTGGACAACCCTCTACGAGCAGTACTTC
-	TRBV12-3/TRBV12-4	many	TRBJ2-1	CASSFTGNEQFF	TGTGCCAGCAGTTTTACTGGGAATGAGCAGTTCTTC
TRBD2	TRBV20-1	few	TRBJ2-1	CSARSSGGKNNEQFF	TGCAGTGCTAGGTCTAGCGGGGGGAAAAACAATGAGCAGTTCTTC